This T cell receptor beta chain was recorded in a study of cytomegalovirus exposure and HLA in healthy donors. Study-wide points: In an earlier analysis, about 87% or about 30%: the productive usage of most TCR beta V segments. Among donors in an Asian-associated ancestry cluster, a later analysis reportedly found fewer N-insertions than the roughly 610-donor mean.

From germline, CDR1 is SGHDT and CDR2 YYEEEE. This CDR3 is 14 amino acids long. Between the trimmed V and J ends, which lost 1 base and 5 bases, there was a span of 10 bases. For this clone: Its target is not known.

The PCR ran on 60 Vbeta and 13 Jbeta primers. Using immunoSEQ multiplex PCR, the repertoire was profiled, and TCRdb retains in-frame clones only, with some absent. This table has more than 200,000 clones, around 79% appearing once. This chain joins TRBV5-6 and TRBJ2-1, with D possibly matching TRBD1 (6 bases). This receptor was obtained from a girl aged 2-15 years in good health and CMV-seronegative. Sequencing input: PBMCs. DNA of the CDR3: TGTGCCAGCAGCTTGACAGGGACGGACAATGAGCAGTTCTTC. As protein: CASSLTGTDNEQFF.